The clone carrying this T cell receptor (beta chain) was seen ten or more times. The target antigen is unknown. The data derive from a study of Graves' ophthalmopathy and Graves' hyperthyroidism. Study-level points and caveats: The model flagged ophthalmopathy progression at about 71% sensitivity and roughly 72% specificity. Most thyroid clonotypes expanded beyond 0.001 frequency were also found in blood.

Amplification from RNA transcripts yielded the TCR beta CDR3 regions. First-round RT-PCR relied on HTBI primers, and a second-round multiplex PCR came next. TCRdb reanalysed the multiplex PCR reads using MiXCR and keeps one entry per CDR3 protein. Of approximately 210,000 distinct CDR3 sequences listed, under 30% are singletons. It was from about 9.1 ml of fresh peripheral blood that the PBMCs came. Germline V gives CDR1 SQVTM, CDR2 ANQGSEA. The CDR3 has 11 residues. V lost 7 bases and J lost 1, with 7 bases in between. The sequence was obtained from a man between 50 and 59 years old with Graves' ophthalmopathy. Sequences were obtained from peripheral blood. The chain uses TRBV29-1 and TRBJ1-1; D is unresolved. The chain's CDR3 is CSGLGNTEAFF. Here the CDR3 DNA reads TGCAGCGGCCTCGGGAACACTGAAGCTTTCTTT.